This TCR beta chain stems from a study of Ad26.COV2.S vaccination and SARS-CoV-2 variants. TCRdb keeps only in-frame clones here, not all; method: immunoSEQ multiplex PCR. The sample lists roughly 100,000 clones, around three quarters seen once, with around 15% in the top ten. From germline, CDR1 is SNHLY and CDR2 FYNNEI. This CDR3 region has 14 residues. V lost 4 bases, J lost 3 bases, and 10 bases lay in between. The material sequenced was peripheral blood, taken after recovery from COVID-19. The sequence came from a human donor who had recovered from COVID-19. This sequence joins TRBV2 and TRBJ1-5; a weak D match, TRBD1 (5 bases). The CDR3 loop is CASSGQGLNQPQHF. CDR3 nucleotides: TGTGCCAGCAGTGGGCAGGGACTCAATCAGCCCCAGCATTTT.